This T cell receptor (beta chain) was found in a study of radiotherapy plus CTLA-4 blockade in lung cancer (dated by TCRdb to about 2018). For context, the study as a whole: Objective responses occurred in 18% of enrolled patients, and 31% achieved disease control.

Preparation of the library involved the immunoSEQ multiplex PCR assay. TCRdb took this table from immuneACCESS and kept in-frame rearrangements with V and J called. Such tables lack part of the clones; where checked against another copy, unresolved V genes explain under half of the gap, and the rest is unexplained. This sample holds around 59,000 clones; around 80% were observed only once. The ten largest account for 3% to 4% of the sample. Study-wide conclusions, independent of this receptor: After treatment with radiotherapy and ipilimumab, TCR clones that originated in tumors expanded in peripheral blood. The strongest predictors of response were reported to be early dynamic shifts in blood T cell clones along with a rise in serum interferon-beta following radiation.

About this clone: The antigen it binds to is not known. No base-level quality is on record; no much larger clone is a single base apart.

In this study, focal radiation therapy paired with CTLA-4 blockade (ipilimumab) was tested in patients who had chemo-refractory metastatic non-small-cell lung cancer. Inclusive of the bounding cysteine and phenylalanine, the CDR3 is 16 residues long. The sequence is cut down to CDR3 DNA, 48 bases in frame from base 1. CDR1 and CDR2 (SGHTS, YDEGEE) derive from the germline V gene. V ends up 3 bases short and J 3 bases short, with an unmatched junction base count of 11. The source of this sequence is a human donor with non-small cell lung cancer who had a partial response to radiotherapy plus ipilimumab. The specimen was peripheral blood, collected from a patient treated with radiotherapy plus ipilimumab. The sequence joins TRBV5-8 to TRBJ2-5, and 7 junction bases match TRBD1. CDR3 region: CASSWWTGQIKETQYF. The sequence in DNA is TGTGCCAGCAGCTGGTGGACAGGACAGATAAAAGAGACCCAGTACTTC.